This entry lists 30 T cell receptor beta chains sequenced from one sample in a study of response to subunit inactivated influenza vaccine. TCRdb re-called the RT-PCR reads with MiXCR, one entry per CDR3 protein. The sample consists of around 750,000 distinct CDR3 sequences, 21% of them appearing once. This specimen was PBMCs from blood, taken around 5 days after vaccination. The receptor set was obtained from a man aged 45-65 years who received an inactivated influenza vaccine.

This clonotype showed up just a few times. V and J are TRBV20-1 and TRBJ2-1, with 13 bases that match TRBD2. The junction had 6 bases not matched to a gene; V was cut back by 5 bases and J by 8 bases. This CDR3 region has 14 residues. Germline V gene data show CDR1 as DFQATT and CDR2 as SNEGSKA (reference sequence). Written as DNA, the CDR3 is TGCAGTGCTGGAGGGACTAGCGGGATTGATGAGCAGTTCTTC. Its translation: CSAGGTSGIDEQFF.

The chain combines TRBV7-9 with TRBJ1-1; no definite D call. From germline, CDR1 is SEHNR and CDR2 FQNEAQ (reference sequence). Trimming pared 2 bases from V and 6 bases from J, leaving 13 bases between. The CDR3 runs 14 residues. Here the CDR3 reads CASSLRAANAEAFF. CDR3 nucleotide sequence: TGTGCCAGCAGCTTACGGGCGGCCAACGCTGAAGCTTTCTTT.

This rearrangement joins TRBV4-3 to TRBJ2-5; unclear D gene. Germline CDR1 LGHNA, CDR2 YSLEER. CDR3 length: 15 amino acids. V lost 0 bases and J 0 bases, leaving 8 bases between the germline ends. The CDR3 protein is CASSQDRRYQETQYF. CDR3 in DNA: TGCGCCAGCAGCCAAGATCGAAGGTACCAAGAGACCCAGTACTTC.

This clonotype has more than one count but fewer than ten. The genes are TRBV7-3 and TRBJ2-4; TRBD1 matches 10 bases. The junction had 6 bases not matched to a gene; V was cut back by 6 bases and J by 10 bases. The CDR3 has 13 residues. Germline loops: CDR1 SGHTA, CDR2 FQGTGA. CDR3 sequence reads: CASSPGTGEIQYF. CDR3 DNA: TGTGCCAGCAGTCCTGGGACAGGGGAAATTCAGTACTTC.

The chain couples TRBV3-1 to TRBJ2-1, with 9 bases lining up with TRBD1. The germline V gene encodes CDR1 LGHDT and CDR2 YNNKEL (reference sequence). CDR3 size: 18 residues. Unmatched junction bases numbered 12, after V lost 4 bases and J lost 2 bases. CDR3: CASSPQLTGTGPYNEQFF. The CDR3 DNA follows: TGTGCCAGCAGCCCCCAGCTTACCGGGACAGGGCCCTACAATGAGCAGTTCTTC.

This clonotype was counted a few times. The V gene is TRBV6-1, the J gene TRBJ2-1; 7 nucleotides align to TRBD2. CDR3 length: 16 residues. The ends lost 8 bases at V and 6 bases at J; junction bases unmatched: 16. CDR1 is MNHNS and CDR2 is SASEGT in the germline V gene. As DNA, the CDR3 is TGTGCCAGCGCACCCCGGGGGTGGGAGGGCCTCAATGAGCAGTTCTTC. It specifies CASAPRGWEGLNEQFF.

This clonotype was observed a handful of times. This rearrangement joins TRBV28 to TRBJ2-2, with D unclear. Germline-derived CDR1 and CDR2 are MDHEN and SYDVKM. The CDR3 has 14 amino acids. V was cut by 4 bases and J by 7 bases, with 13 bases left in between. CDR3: CASSSSFGNGELFF. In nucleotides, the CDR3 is TGTGCCAGCAGTTCCTCCTTCGGTAACGGGGAGCTGTTTTTT.

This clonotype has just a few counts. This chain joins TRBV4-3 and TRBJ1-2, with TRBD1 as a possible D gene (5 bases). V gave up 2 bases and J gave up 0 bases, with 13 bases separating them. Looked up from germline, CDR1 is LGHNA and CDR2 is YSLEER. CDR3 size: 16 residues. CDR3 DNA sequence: TGCGCCAGCAGCCAATTGGGGACTGCCGCTAACTATGGCTACACCTTC. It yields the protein CASSQLGTAANYGYTF.

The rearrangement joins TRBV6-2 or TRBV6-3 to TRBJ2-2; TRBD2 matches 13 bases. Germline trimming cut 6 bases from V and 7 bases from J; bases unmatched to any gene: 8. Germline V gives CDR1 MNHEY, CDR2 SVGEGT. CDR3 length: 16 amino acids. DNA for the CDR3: TGTGCCAGCAGCCCCGGACTAGCGGGGGTCCTCGGGGAGCTGTTTTTT. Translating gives CASSPGLAGVLGELFF.

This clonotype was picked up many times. The CDR3 reads CSVPEGAHRGKLFF. CDR3 nucleotides: TGCAGTGTTCCTGAGGGGGCCCACAGGGGAAAACTGTTTTTT. The chain combines TRBV20-1 with TRBJ1-4, with 7 bases that match TRBD1. Germline CDR1 and CDR2: DFQATT and SNEGSKA (reference sequence). V lost 7 bases, J lost 10 bases, and 15 bases stayed unmatched. The CDR3 is 14 amino acids.

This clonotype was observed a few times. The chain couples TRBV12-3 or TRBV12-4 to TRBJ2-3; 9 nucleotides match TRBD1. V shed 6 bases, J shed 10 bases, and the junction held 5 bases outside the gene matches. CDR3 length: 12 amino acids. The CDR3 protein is CASSPTGGSQYF. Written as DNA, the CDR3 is TGTGCCAGCAGCCCGACAGGGGGGTCGCAGTATTTT.

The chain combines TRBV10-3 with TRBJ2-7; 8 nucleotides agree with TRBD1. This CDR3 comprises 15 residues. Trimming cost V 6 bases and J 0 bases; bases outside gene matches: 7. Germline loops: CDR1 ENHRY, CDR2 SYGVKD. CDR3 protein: CAIRGPGTGSYEQYF. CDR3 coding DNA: TGTGCCATCAGGGGGCCCGGGACAGGCTCCTACGAGCAGTACTTC.

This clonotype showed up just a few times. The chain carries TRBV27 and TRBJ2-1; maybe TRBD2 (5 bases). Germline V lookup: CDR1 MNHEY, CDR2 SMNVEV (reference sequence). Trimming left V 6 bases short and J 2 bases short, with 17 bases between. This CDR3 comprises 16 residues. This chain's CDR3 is CASSQFVRVTYNEQFF. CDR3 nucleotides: TGTGCCAGCAGCCAATTTGTGCGGGTCACCTACAATGAGCAGTTCTTC.

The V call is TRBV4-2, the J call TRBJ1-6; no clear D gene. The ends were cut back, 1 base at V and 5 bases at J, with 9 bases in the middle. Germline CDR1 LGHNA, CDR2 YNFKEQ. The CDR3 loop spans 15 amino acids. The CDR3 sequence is CASSQVEGNNSPLHF. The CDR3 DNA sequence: TGTGCCAGCAGCCAAGTAGAGGGAAATAATTCACCCCTCCACTTT.

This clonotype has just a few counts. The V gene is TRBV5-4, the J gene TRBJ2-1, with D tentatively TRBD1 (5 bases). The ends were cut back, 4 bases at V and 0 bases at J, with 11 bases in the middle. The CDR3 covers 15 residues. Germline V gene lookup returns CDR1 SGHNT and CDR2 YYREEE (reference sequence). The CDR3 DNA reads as TGTGCCAGCAGCAGACAGCCAGACTCCTACAATGAGCAGTTCTTC. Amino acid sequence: CASSRQPDSYNEQFF.

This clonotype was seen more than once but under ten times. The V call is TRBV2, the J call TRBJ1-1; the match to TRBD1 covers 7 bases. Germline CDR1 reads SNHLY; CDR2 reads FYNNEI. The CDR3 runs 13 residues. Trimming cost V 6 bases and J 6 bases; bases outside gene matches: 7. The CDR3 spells CASSAQGTPEAFF. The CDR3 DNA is TGTGCCAGCAGCGCACAGGGGACCCCTGAAGCTTTCTTT. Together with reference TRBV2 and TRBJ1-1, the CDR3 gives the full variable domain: EPEVTQTPSHQVTQMGQEVILRCVPISNHLYFYWYRQILGQKVEFLVSFYNNEISEKSEIFDDQFSVERPDGSNFTLKIRSTKLEDSAMYFCASSAQGTPEAFFGQGTRLTVV.

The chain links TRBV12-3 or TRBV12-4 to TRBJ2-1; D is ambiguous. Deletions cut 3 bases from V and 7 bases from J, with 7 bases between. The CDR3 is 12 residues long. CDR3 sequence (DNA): TGTGCCAGCAGTTTTATGGCTAATGAGCAGTTCTTC. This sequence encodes CASSFMANEQFF.

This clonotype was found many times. The CDR3 protein is CASSRTGSFSEQYF. In DNA, the CDR3 is TGTGCCAGCAGCCGGACAGGGTCCTTTTCCGAGCAGTACTTC. This chain links TRBV12-3 or TRBV12-4 with TRBJ2-7; 8 bases are shared with TRBD1. The CDR3 extends over 14 amino acids. Trimming removed 6 bases from V and 6 bases from J; junction bases left unmatched: 10.

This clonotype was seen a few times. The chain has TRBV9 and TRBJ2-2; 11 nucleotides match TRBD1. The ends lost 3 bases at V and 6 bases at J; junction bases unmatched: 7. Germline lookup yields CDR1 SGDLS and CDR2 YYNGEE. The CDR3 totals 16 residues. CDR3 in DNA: TGTGCCAGCAGCGCACGGACAGGGGGCGCGTCCGGGGAGCTGTTTTTT. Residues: CASSARTGGASGELFF. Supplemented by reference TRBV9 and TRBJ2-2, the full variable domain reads DSGVTQTPKHLITATGQRVTLRCSPRSGDLSVYWYQQSLDQGLQFLIQYYNGEERAKGNILERFSAQQFPDLHSELNLSSLELGDSALYFCASSARTGGASGELFFGEGSRLTVL.

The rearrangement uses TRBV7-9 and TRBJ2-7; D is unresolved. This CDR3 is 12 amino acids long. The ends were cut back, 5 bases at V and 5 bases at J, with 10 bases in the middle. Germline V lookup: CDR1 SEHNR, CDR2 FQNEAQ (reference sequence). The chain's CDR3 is CASSPPPDEQYF. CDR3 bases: TGTGCCAGCAGCCCCCCGCCCGACGAGCAGTACTTC.

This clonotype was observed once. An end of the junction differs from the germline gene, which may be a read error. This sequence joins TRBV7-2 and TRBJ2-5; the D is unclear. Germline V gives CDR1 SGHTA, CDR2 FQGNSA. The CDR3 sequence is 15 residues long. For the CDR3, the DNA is TGTGCCAGCAGCTCCTGGAGACTCACCCAAGAGACCCATTACTTC. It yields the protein CASSSWRLTQETHYF. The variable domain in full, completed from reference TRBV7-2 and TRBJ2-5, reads GAGVSQSPSNKVTEKGKDVELRCDPISGHTALYWYRQSLGQGLEFLIYFQGNSAPDKSGLPSDRFSAERTGGSVSTLTIQRTQQEDSAVYLCASSSWRLTQETHYFGPGTRLLVL.

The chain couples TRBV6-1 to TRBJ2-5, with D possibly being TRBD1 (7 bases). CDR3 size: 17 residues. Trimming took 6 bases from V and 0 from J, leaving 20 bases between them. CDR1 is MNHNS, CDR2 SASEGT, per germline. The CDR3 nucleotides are TGTGCCAGCAGACAGGGGAAAGGAGGGATGTACCAAGAGACCCAGTACTTC. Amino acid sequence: CASRQGKGGMYQETQYF.

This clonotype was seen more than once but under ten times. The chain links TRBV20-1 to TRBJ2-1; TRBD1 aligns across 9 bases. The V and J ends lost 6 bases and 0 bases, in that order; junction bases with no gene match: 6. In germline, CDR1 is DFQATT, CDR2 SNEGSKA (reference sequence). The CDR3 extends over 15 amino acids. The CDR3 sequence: CSAEQGASSYNEQFF. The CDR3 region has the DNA TGCAGTGCGGAACAGGGGGCCAGCTCCTACAATGAGCAGTTCTTC.

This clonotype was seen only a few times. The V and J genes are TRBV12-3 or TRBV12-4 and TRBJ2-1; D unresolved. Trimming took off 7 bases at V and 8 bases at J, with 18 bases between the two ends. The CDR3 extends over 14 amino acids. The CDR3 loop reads CASTFLLRVHEQFF. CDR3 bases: TGTGCCAGCACTTTTTTACTACGGGTGCATGAGCAGTTCTTC.

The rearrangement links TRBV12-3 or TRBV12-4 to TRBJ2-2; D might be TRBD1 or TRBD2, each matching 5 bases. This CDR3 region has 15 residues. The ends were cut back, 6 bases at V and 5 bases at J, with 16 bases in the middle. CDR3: CASRPGLRGTGELFF. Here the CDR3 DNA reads TGTGCCAGCAGGCCGGGATTAAGGGGAACCGGGGAGCTGTTTTTT.

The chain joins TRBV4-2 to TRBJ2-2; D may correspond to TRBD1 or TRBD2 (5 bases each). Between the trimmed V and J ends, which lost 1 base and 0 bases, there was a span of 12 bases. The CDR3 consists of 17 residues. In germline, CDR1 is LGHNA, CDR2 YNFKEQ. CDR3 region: CASSQVGTATNTGELFF. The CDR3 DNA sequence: TGTGCCAGCAGCCAAGTGGGGACCGCTACGAACACCGGGGAGCTGTTTTTT.

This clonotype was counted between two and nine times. This chain's CDR3 is CASSLGTGINSPLHF. Written as DNA, the CDR3 is TGCGCCAGCAGCTTGGGGACAGGGATTAATTCACCCCTCCACTTT. The chain combines TRBV5-1 with TRBJ1-6, with TRBD1 matching over 8 bases. Looked up from germline, CDR1 is SGHRS and CDR2 is YFSETQ. J was trimmed by 6 bases and V by 0 bases; bases with no gene match: 2. The CDR3 runs to 15 residues.

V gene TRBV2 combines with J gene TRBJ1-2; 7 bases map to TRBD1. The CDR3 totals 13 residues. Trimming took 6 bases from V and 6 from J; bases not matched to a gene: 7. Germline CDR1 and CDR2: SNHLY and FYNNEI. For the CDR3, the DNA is TGTGCCAGCAGCCCCCAGGGACAGAATGGCTACACCTTC. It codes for CASSPQGQNGYTF.

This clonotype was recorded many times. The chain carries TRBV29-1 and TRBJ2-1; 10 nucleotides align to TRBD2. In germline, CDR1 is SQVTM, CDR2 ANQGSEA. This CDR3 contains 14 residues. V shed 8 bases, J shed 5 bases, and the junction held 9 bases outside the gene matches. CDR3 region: CSIKGLAEHNEQFF. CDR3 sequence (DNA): TGCAGCATAAAAGGACTAGCGGAACACAATGAGCAGTTCTTC.

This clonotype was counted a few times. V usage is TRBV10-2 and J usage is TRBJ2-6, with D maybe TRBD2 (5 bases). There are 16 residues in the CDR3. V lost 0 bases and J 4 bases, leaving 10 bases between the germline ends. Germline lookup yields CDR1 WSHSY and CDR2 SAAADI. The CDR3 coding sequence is TGCGCCAGCAGTGAGTCGAGGGCGTCAGGGGCCAACGTCCTGACTTTC. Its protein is CASSESRASGANVLTF.